This T cell receptor (beta chain) was identified in a study of T cells in Graves' hyperthyroidism and ophthalmopathy. Study background: Peripheral blood was acquired at first diagnosis, ahead of any therapy whatsoever. General study results and limits: Onset of ophthalmopathy came a median approximately 6.5 months after the model predicted it.

On this clonotype itself: Its antigen is not identified.

Template material for amplifying TCR beta CDR3 regions consisted of RNA transcripts. Initially, a first-round RT-PCR of the TCR CDR3 employed the HTBI primer set. One entry per CDR3 protein, called by TCRdb with MiXCR from the multiplex PCR reads. The data show approximately 600,000 distinct CDR3 sequences, with under 20% seen just once and about 3.8% held by the top ten. Germline loops: CDR1 SGHTA, CDR2 FQGNSA. J gave up 0 bases and V 6 bases, and 4 bases lay outside the gene matches. The CDR3 sequence is 15 residues long. This chain uses TRBV7-2 with TRBJ2-7, with TRBD2 matching 11 bases. Sample: blood. This clonotype was obtained from a woman aged 25 to 45 with Graves' hyperthyroidism. The CDR3 coding sequence is TGTGCCAGCAGTCAAACTAGCGGGAGCTCCTACGAGCAGTACTTC. It codes for CASSQTSGSSYEQYF. The complete variable domain, with remaining parts taken from reference TRBV7-2 and TRBJ2-7, reads GAGVSQSPSNKVTEKGKDVELRCDPISGHTALYWYRQSLGQGLEFLIYFQGNSAPDKSGLPSDRFSAERTGGSVSTLTIQRTQQEDSAVYLCASSQTSGSSYEQYFGPGTRLTVT.